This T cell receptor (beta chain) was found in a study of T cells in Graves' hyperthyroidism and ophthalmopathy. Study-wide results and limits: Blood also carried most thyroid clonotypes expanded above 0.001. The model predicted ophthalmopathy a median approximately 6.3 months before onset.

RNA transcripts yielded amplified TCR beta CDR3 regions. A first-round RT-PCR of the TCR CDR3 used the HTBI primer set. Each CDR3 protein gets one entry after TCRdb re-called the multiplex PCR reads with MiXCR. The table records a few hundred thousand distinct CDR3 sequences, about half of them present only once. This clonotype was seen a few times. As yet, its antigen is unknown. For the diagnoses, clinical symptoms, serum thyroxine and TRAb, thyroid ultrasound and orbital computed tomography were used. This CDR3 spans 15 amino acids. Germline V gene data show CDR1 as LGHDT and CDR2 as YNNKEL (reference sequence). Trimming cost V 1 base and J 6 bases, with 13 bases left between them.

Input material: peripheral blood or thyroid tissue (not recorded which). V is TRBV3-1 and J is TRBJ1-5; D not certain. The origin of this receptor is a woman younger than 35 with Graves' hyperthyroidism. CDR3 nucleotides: TGTGCCAGCAGCCAAGGCCCCTCTCGGATTCAGCCCCAGCATTTT. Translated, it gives CASSQGPSRIQPQHF.